The next 13 T cell receptor beta chains were all read from a single sample in a study of cytomegalovirus exposure and HLA in healthy donors. The primer mix had 60 Vbeta and 13 Jbeta primers. The table came from immunoSEQ multiplex PCR; TCRdb's copy has only in-frame clones and leaves some out. The sample shows 120,000 to 150,000 clones, roughly 80% of them seen only once. Sequences were obtained from PBMCs. Every receptor here comes from a male donor in good health and CMV-seronegative.

This sequence joins TRBV4-1 and TRBJ2-1; D gene ambiguous. This CDR3 has 15 residues. Germline V CDR1 and CDR2: MGHRA, YSYEKL. V lost 0 bases, J lost 0 bases, and 6 bases lay in between. As DNA, the CDR3 is TGCGCCAGCAGCCAAGATTTGAGCTCCTACAATGAGCAGTTCTTC. The encoded protein is CASSQDLSSYNEQFF.

In this sample, this clone turned up a few times. The V call is TRBV5-5, the J call TRBJ2-7; D possibly corresponds to TRBD1 (5 bases). The CDR3 is made up of 13 amino acids. V lost 0 bases and J lost 2, with 6 bases in between. Germline V gene lookup returns CDR1 SGHKS and CDR2 YYEKEE (reference sequence). The CDR3 protein is CASSLGGPYEQYF. In nucleotides, the CDR3 is TGTGCCAGCAGCTTGGGGGGCCCCTACGAGCAGTACTTC.

This clone was counted between two and nine times. The chain is built from TRBV7-2 and TRBJ1-6; weak D call: TRBD1 (6 bases). The germline CDR1 and CDR2 sequences are SGHTA and FQGNSA. Trimming left V 5 bases short and J 10 bases short, with 27 bases between. The length of the CDR3 is 18 residues. This CDR3 reads CASSAEGGGRTRHSPLHF. The CDR3 DNA sequence: TGTGCCAGCAGCGCTGAGGGGGGGGGACGGACACGGCACTCACCCCTCCACTTT.

The chain is built from TRBV5-6 and TRBJ2-5; a weak D match, TRBD1 (6 bases). The germline V gene has CDR1 SGHDT and CDR2 YYEEEE. The CDR3 totals 15 residues. V lost 1 base, J lost 5 bases, and 15 bases lay in between. The CDR3 coding sequence is TGTGCCAGCAGCTTGAGGACAGCCCGAGGGGAGACCCAGTACTTC. Translation: CASSLRTARGETQYF.

The chain is built from TRBV9 and TRBJ2-7; D might be TRBD1 (7 bases). V was clipped by 3 bases and J by 5 bases, with 24 bases between them. CDR3 length equals 17 residues. Germline V gene lookup returns CDR1 SGDLS and CDR2 YYNGEE. The chain's CDR3 is CASSASPGDSPSNEQYF. The CDR3 DNA reads as TGTGCCAGCAGCGCCTCCCCGGGGGACAGCCCGTCTAACGAGCAGTACTTC.

The J gene is TRBJ2-6, the V gene TRBV13; D is ambiguous. The CDR3 has 16 residues. Germline lookup yields CDR1 PRHDT and CDR2 FYEKMQ (reference sequence). V lost 2 bases, J lost 0 bases, and 8 bases lay in between. Here the CDR3 reads CASSLLPVSGANVLTF. DNA of the CDR3: TGTGCCAGCAGCTTATTGCCGGTCTCTGGGGCCAACGTCCTGACTTTC.

The rearrangement links TRBV5-1 to TRBJ1-1; D remains ambiguous. The V gene's germline CDR1 is SGHRS and CDR2 YFSETQ. The V end lost 3 bases, the J end lost 1 base, and 7 bases lay between the germline ends. The CDR3 runs to 13 residues. The CDR3 DNA is TGCGCCAGCAGCTGGGAGGGGAACACTGAAGCTTTCTTT. Its protein product is CASSWEGNTEAFF.

The chain couples TRBV6-1 to TRBJ1-1; TRBD1 might be the D (5 bases). Germline V gene lookup returns CDR1 MNHNS and CDR2 SASEGT. This CDR3 has 13 residues. The germline V and J ends were trimmed by 7 bases and 10 bases, with 19 bases remaining between them. The CDR3 here is CASKGAQVHGAFF. In DNA, the CDR3 is TGTGCCAGCAAAGGGGCGCAGGTTCACGGAGCTTTCTTT.

This sequence joins TRBV9 and TRBJ1-1; TRBD1 aligns across 9 bases. The germline V gene encodes CDR1 SGDLS and CDR2 YYNGEE. Trimming cost V 3 bases and J 3 bases; bases outside gene matches: 3. CDR3 size: 14 residues. The CDR3 nucleotides are TGTGCCAGCAGCGATGGGACAGGGTACACTGAAGCTTTCTTT. Translated: CASSDGTGYTEAFF.

CDR3 DNA: TGTGCCAGCGCCACGGGACAGGGCGGCTACTATGGCTACACCTTC. Translated: CASATGQGGYYGYTF. This chain joins TRBV11-1 and TRBJ1-2; TRBD1 aligns across 9 bases. The CDR3 covers 15 residues. The V gene's germline CDR1 is SGHAT and CDR2 FQDESV (reference sequence). Trimming took 8 bases from V and 3 from J; bases not matched to a gene: 10.

CDR3: CASAGGTGNTIYF. CDR3 coding DNA: TGTGCCAGCGCAGGGGGAACTGGAAACACCATATATTTT. The chain employs TRBV18 and TRBJ1-3, with TRBD1 matching 7 bases. V gave up 8 bases and J gave up 2 bases; unmatched junction bases: 3. The CDR3 spans 13 residues. Germline V gene lookup returns CDR1 KGHSH and CDR2 LQKENI.

CDR3 sequence reads: CASALRGTNEKLFF. CDR3 bases: TGTGCCAGCGCACTCAGGGGAACTAATGAAAAACTGTTTTTT. V usage is TRBV18 and J usage is TRBJ1-4, with D maybe TRBD1 (6 bases). Trimming cost V 8 bases and J 1 base, with 11 bases left between them. The CDR3 is 14 residues long. Germline V gene sequence: CDR1 KGHSH, CDR2 LQKENI. Based on the CDR3 plus reference TRBV18 and TRBJ1-4, the full variable domain is NAGVMQNPRHLVRRRGQEARLRCSPMKGHSHVYWYRQLPEEGLKFMVYLQKENIIDESGMPKERFSAEFPKEGPSILRIQQVVRGDSAAYFCASALRGTNEKLFFGSGTQLSVL.

The gene calls are TRBV10-3 and TRBJ2-1, with TRBD2 matching over 10 bases. Trimming removed 10 bases from V and 5 bases from J; junction bases left unmatched: 8. The CDR3 runs to 14 residues. Germline values: CDR1 ENHRY, CDR2 SYGVKD. In DNA form, the CDR3 reads TGTGCCACAGAAGCGGGGGGGGAGGACAATGAGCAGTTCTTC. This gives the protein CATEAGGEDNEQFF.